This TCR beta chain emerged from a study of shared clonotypes between healthy human individuals. General observations from the study: Collection of samples was limited to blood; tissue repertoires likely differ. Sharing across several donors was seen in 4% to 5.5% of naive CD4 clonotypes.

TCRdb's copy holds only in-frame clones and misses some; the assay was immunoSEQ multiplex PCR. The repertoire consists of 2 million to 3 million clones, with 93% occurring once and the leading ten covering 0.35% to 0.45%. To note about this clone: Its antigen is unidentified.

The CDR3 contains 14 residues. V shed 1 base and J shed 3 bases, with 7 bases lying between them. Germline loops: CDR1 SGHAT, CDR2 FQNNGV. Sequenced material: naive CD4+ T cells from PBMCs. The subset here: CD45RA+ positively selected. V and J are TRBV11-2 and TRBJ1-5; D is undetermined. The receptor comes from a man aged 18 to 29 in good health. Some clones in this sample may be carry-over from other donors' samples. In nucleotides, the CDR3 is TGTGCCAGCAGCTTAGGACCCGACAATCAGCCCCAGCATTTT. This codes for CASSLGPDNQPQHF.